These T cell receptor beta chains were read from a single sample in a study of Ad26.COV2.S vaccination and SARS-CoV-2 variants. TCRdb keeps only in-frame clones here, not all; method: immunoSEQ multiplex PCR. The sample yields around 380,000 clones, roughly nine tenths seen once. This material consisted of peripheral blood, taken in a trial of Ad26.COV2.S vaccine versus placebo. These receptors all stem from a person between 18 and 60 years old who received the Ad26.COV2.S COVID-19 vaccine or a placebo. The CDR3 runs from the conserved cysteine through the conserved F or W. Fields, in order: V gene, J gene, D gene, clone size, CDR3 DNA, CDR3 protein. A D gene is named only where the DNA matches it firmly. The size of a clone is reported for some rows only, either as once, few or many, or as a class for expanded clones.

>TRBV7-2|TRBJ2-7|NA|NA
TGTGCCAGCAGCCTCGAAGGACCTAACGGAGTTTACGAGCAGTACTTC
CASSLEGPNGVYEQYF
>TRBV9|TRBJ2-2|NA|NA
TGTGCCAGCAGCGTGGGAGACCAGTCTACCGGGGAGCTGTTTTTT
CASSVGDQSTGELFF
>TRBV4-1|TRBJ1-5|NA|few
TGCGCCAGCAGCCAACTTGGTGGCAATCAGCCCCAGCATTTT
CASSQLGGNQPQHF
>TRBV4-3|TRBJ2-3|TRBD2|NA
TGCGCCAGCAGCCCCGGAGGACTAGCTTCCTCAGAGACGCAGTATTTT
CASSPGGLASSETQYF
>TRBV14|TRBJ2-5|TRBD1|NA
TGTGCCAGCAGCCGCTGGGACAGAGAAAGAGAGACCCAGTACTTC
CASSRWDRERETQYF
>TRBV6-2/TRBV6-3|TRBJ2-2|NA|NA
TGTGCCAGCAGTTACGGGTTCGCTAACACCGGGGAGCTGTTTTTT
CASSYGFANTGELFF
>TRBV21-1|TRBJ1-2|NA|NA
TGTGCCAGCAGCAAATGCAGGGTCAACTATGGCTACACCTTC
CASSKCRVNYGYTF
>TRBV6-1|TRBJ1-2|NA|few
TGTGCCAGCACTCCCGGGACGCACCTCTACACCTTC
CASTPGTHLYTF
>TRBV10-2|TRBJ2-2|NA|NA
TGCGCCAGCAGCAGCACCGGGGAGCTGTTTTTT
CASSSTGELFF
>TRBV11-2|TRBJ1-1|NA|NA
TGTGCCAGCAGCCAACCGGACAGAGCGAGAACTGAAGCTTTCTTT
CASSQPDRARTEAFF
>TRBV5-4|TRBJ1-3|NA|few
TGTGCCAGCAGCGTACAGGGAAACACCATATATTTT
CASSVQGNTIYF
>TRBV2|TRBJ2-5|NA|NA
TGTGCCAGCAGTGATTATAGAAGGGTAGAGACCCAGTACTTC
CASSDYRRVETQYF
>TRBV6-6|TRBJ2-1|TRBD1|once
TGTGCCAGCAGGGAGGGACAGGACTACAATGAGCAGTTCTTC
CASREGQDYNEQFF
>TRBV9|TRBJ2-2|NA|NA
TGTGCCAGCAGCTCCGGCCCGGTGTCCCTGCTGTTTTTT
CASSSGPVSLLFF
>TRBV6-5|TRBJ2-1|TRBD2|NA
TGTGCCAGCCGCGGGGGGTCCTCCTACAATGAGCAGTTCTTC
CASRGGSSYNEQFF
>TRBV19|TRBJ2-2|NA|NA
TGTGCCAGTAGTGCGAGGACCGAGGCGGGCCCACCAGGGGAGCTGTTTTTT
CASSARTEAGPPGELFF
>TRBV10-2|TRBJ1-3|TRBD1|NA
TGCGCCAGCAGTGAAACAGGGGCAATCTCTGGAAACACCATATATTTT
CASSETGAISGNTIYF
>TRBV6-6|TRBJ1-5|NA|few
TGTGCCAGCAGTTCCGCCCGGGGGGCGAGCAATCAGCCCCAGCATTTT
CASSSARGASNQPQHF
>TRBV7-8|TRBJ2-2|TRBD2|NA
TGTGCCAGCAGCTTCATGACTAGCGGGGGGGTCGGGGAGCTGTTTTTT
CASSFMTSGGVGELFF
>TRBV20-1|TRBJ2-7|NA|few
TGCAGTGCTAGTGCCCGTGGTAACGAGCAGTACTTC
CSASARGNEQYF
>TRBV19|TRBJ2-3|NA|NA
TGTGCCAGTAGTCCACTCCCCGGGACAACCACAGATACGCAGTATTTT
CASSPLPGTTTDTQYF
>TRBV18|TRBJ1-6|TRBD1|NA
TGTGCCAGCTCACCGACAGGGGAAATGTATGCACCCCTCCACTTT
CASSPTGEMYAPLHF
>TRBV25-1|TRBJ2-3|NA|NA
TGTGCCAGCAGTGACCCTGGCGGAGCACGCACGCAGTATTTT
CASSDPGGARTQYF
>TRBV28|TRBJ1-2|TRBD1|NA
TGTGCCAGCAGTGAGGGACAGGGCGCTTACTACTATGGCTACACCTTC
CASSEGQGAYYYGYTF
>TRBV11-2|TRBJ2-3|NA|once
TGTGCCAGCAGCCGATGGGGCGGACGCACAGATACGCAGTATTTT
CASSRWGGRTDTQYF
>TRBV27|TRBJ1-1|NA|NA
TGTGCCAGCAACCTCGGGGCGGGGGGAACTGAAGCTTTCTTT
CASNLGAGGTEAFF
>TRBV6-5|TRBJ2-2|TRBD1|NA
TGTGCCAGCAGACCGACAGGGGCCACCGGGGAGCTGTTTTTT
CASRPTGATGELFF
>TRBV6-5|TRBJ2-1|TRBD2|NA
TGTGCCACGCAGAGGGTAGCGGGCAATGAGCAGTTCTTC
CATQRVAGNEQFF
>TRBV19|TRBJ1-1|NA|NA
TGTGCCAGTAGTATTGAGCTTGCGAACACTGAAGCTTTCTTT
CASSIELANTEAFF
>TRBV2|TRBJ2-4|NA|NA
TGTGCCAGCAGTGAGCATAAGGTAGTTAAAAACATTCAGTACTTC
CASSEHKVVKNIQYF
>TRBV6-6|TRBJ1-1|TRBD1|few
TGTGCCAGCAGTCGGTCGGGACAGGGAGCTGAAGCTTTCTTT
CASSRSGQGAEAFF
>TRBV3-1/TRBV3-2|TRBJ1-2|NA|NA
TGTGCCAGCAGCCAAAAGACAGGTGACTATGGCTACACCTTC
CASSQKTGDYGYTF
>TRBV12-3/TRBV12-4|TRBJ1-2|NA|NA
TGTGCCAGCAGAGAGACAGCTTACTATGGCTACACCTTC
CASRETAYYGYTF
>TRBV6-2/TRBV6-3|TRBJ2-5|TRBD1|NA
TGTGCCAGCAGTTCACAGGGGGAAGAGACCCAGTACTTC
CASSSQGEETQYF
>TRBV7-2|TRBJ1-2|TRBD1|NA
TGTGCCAGCAGCTCTTTAGGGGACAGCTTCTATGGCTACACCTTC
CASSSLGDSFYGYTF
>TRBV6-5|TRBJ2-7|NA|NA
TGTGCCAGCAGGGGAGAGGGGGGCACCTACGAGCAGTACTTC
CASRGEGGTYEQYF
>TRBV3-1/TRBV3-2|TRBJ2-2|NA|NA
TGTGCCAGCAGCCAACGGGGCGCCGGGGAGCTGTTTTTT
CASSQRGAGELFF
>TRBV5-6|TRBJ1-6|NA|NA
TGTGCCAGCAGCCTTAGGACAGCAAATAATTCACCCCTCCACTTT
CASSLRTANNSPLHF
>TRBV2|TRBJ1-1|NA|NA
TGTGCCAGCAAATCAGGGCCGGACACTGAAGCTTTCTTT
CASKSGPDTEAFF
>TRBV6-2/TRBV6-3|TRBJ1-1|TRBD1|NA
TGTGCCAGCAGTCCATACAGGGGCACTGAAGCTTTCTTT
CASSPYRGTEAFF
>TRBV15|TRBJ1-1|TRBD1|NA
TGTGCCACCAGCGTCGACAGGGGCGGCTCAGCTTTCTTT
CATSVDRGGSAFF
>TRBV6-2/TRBV6-3|TRBJ1-2|TRBD1|NA
TGTGCCAGCAGTTCCTGGACAGGGGGAAACTATGGCTACACCTTC
CASSSWTGGNYGYTF
>TRBV3-1/TRBV3-2|TRBJ2-7|NA|NA
TGTGCCAGCAGCCGTCTGGGGGCCGGGTCCTACGAGCAGTACTTC
CASSRLGAGSYEQYF
>TRBV2|TRBJ2-7|TRBD1|once
TGTGCCAGCAGAGGACAGGGGGCGTCCTACGAGCAGTACTTC
CASRGQGASYEQYF
>TRBV5-1|TRBJ2-3|NA|NA
TGCGCCAGCAGCGGGGGCGACAGCACAGATACGCAGTATTTT
CASSGGDSTDTQYF
>TRBV3-1/TRBV3-2|TRBJ1-1|NA|NA
TGTGCCAGCAGCCAAAGCCTGGCAAGGGGAGAGGGAACTGAAGCTTTCTTT
CASSQSLARGEGTEAFF
>TRBV7-6|TRBJ2-1|NA|NA
TGTGCCAGCAGCTTAAACCCGGACGGAGCCCCCAACAAGTTCTTC
CASSLNPDGAPNKFF
>TRBV3-1/TRBV3-2|TRBJ2-1|TRBD2|NA
TGTGCCAGCAGCCAAAGGTCAGATGTGGCGGGGGGGCCGGGCAATGAGCAGTTCTTC
CASSQRSDVAGGPGNEQFF
>TRBV11-1|TRBJ2-3|NA|few
TGTGCCAGCAGCTTATCTGGTTATACGCAGTATTTT
CASSLSGYTQYF
>TRBV12-3/TRBV12-4|TRBJ2-1|NA|NA
TGTGCCAGCAGTTTACTAGACTACAATGAGCAGTTCTTC
CASSLLDYNEQFF
>TRBV7-8|TRBJ1-1|NA|few
TGTGCCAGCAGCTCGGGACGGGACACTGAAGCTTTCTTT
CASSSGRDTEAFF
>TRBV6-5|TRBJ1-6|NA|NA
TGTGCCGGCAGAAGGGACACGGGTAATTCACCCCTCCACTTT
CAGRRDTGNSPLHF
>TRBV9|TRBJ1-2|NA|NA
TGTGCCAGCAGCCCACGGACGGGCGGCTACACCTTC
CASSPRTGGYTF
>TRBV18|TRBJ1-3|TRBD1|NA
TGTGCCAGCTCACCTGGACAGGAGTCAGACACCATATATTTT
CASSPGQESDTIYF
>TRBV25-1|TRBJ2-7|NA|NA
TGTGCCAGCAGTGCGGACAGACGCTCCTACGAGCAGTACTTC
CASSADRRSYEQYF
>TRBV11-2|TRBJ2-2|NA|NA
TGTGCCAGCAGCTCCACTCCGGCCCCCGAGACCGGGGAGCTGTTTTTT
CASSSTPAPETGELFF